These T cell receptor beta chains were read from a single sample in a study of CD4 T cells in relation to SARS-CoV-2 and coronaviruses. Some clones are missing from TCRdb's copy, which holds only in-frame ones; the method was immunoSEQ multiplex PCR. The sample lists 40,000 or so clones, approximately 81% seen once, with 4.5% in the top ten. No antigens are known for them. Sequencing was carried out using naive CD4+ T cells from PBMCs, cultured in vitro. The receptors come from an adult with COVID-19. Both conserved end residues are part of each CDR3. D genes are given only for firm matches. Clone sizes are given selectively: once, few, many, or a class where the clone is expanded.

j_gene,d_gene,abundance,v_gene,CDR3nt,CDR3aa
TRBJ1-1,TRBD1,-,TRBV6-5,TGTGCCAGCAGTTATCAACCACAGGGGGTCCGTTCTGAAGCTTTCTTT,CASSYQPQGVRSEAFF
TRBJ2-7,TRBD2,-,TRBV27,TGTGCCAGCAGCCCGACTAGCGGGAGTCCCTCCTACGAGCAGTACTTC,CASSPTSGSPSYEQYF
TRBJ2-7,-,-,TRBV20-1,TGCAGTGCTTCCTGGTACGAGCAGTACTTC,CSASWYEQYF
TRBJ2-3,-,-,TRBV18,TGTGCCAGCTCACCATTCGAGAGTAGCACAGATACGCAGTATTTT,CASSPFESSTDTQYF
TRBJ1-5,-,-,TRBV28,TGTGCCAGCAGTCCACCATTCTTTGTCGGGCCACCACGGGGCAATCAGCCCCAGCATTTT,CASSPPFFVGPPRGNQPQHF
TRBJ2-1,-,-,TRBV6-5,TGTGCCAGCACCCGAGCGAGCTCCTACAATGAGCAGTTCTTC,CASTRASSYNEQFF
TRBJ2-3,-,once,TRBV7-9,TGTGCCAGCAGCTTCTGGGAGGACACCACAGATACGCAGTATTTT,CASSFWEDTTDTQYF
TRBJ2-1,TRBD2,-,TRBV6-1,TGTGCCAGCAGTGAATCCCTAGCGGACTCCTACAATGAGCAGTTCTTC,CASSESLADSYNEQFF
TRBJ2-1,-,-,TRBV11-1,TGTGCCAGCAGCTTAGGGGTCGCGGACTCCTACAATGAGCAGTTCTTC,CASSLGVADSYNEQFF
TRBJ1-1,-,-,TRBV2,TGTGCCAGCAGCTACGATATATCTGAAGCTTTCTTT,CASSYDISEAFF